This TCR beta chain was obtained from a study of cytomegalovirus exposure and HLA in healthy donors. Per the germline V gene, CDR1 is SGHVS and CDR2 is FNYEAQ. The V end was cut by 0 bases, the J end by 7 bases, with 11 bases between. This CDR3 has 14 amino acids. The study ran its PCR with 60 Vbeta and 13 Jbeta primers. Method: immunoSEQ multiplex PCR; TCRdb's copy keeps in-frame clones and lacks some. This table holds about 150,000 clones, approximately 85% found once. This TCR came from a woman aged 40 to 50 in good health and CMV-seronegative. Material: PBMCs. The chain joins TRBV7-6 to TRBJ2-3; tentative D call: TRBD1 (6 bases). CDR3 sequence (DNA): TGTGCCAGCAGCTTAGCCTTAGGGGGTTATACGCAGTATTTT. This translates into CASSLALGGYTQYF.